The sequence of this T cell receptor (beta chain) was determined in a study of cytomegalovirus exposure and HLA in healthy donors. Whole-study findings and limits: One variant, a missense change in DCLRE1C, was linked in a later analysis to TCR beta V- and J-gene trimming.

The PCR used 60 Vbeta and 13 Jbeta primers. Profiling relied on immunoSEQ multiplex PCR, and the TCRdb table lists in-frame clones only, not all of them. The data hold under 200,000 clones, with roughly 80% observed a single time. This CDR3 comprises 13 residues. Germline-derived CDR1 and CDR2 are SGHRS and YFSETQ. Notes on this clone: Its antigen is still unknown.

The TCR comes from a female donor in good health and CMV-seronegative. Sequenced input: PBMCs. The V call is TRBV5-1, the J call TRBJ2-5; possibly TRBD2 for D (5 bases). The DNA matches TRBJ2-7 better at its end, which makes the J call doubtful. The CDR3 reads CASSLGRSDEQYF. The CDR3, as DNA: TGCGCCAGCAGCCTAGGACGTAGCGACGAGCAGTACTTC.